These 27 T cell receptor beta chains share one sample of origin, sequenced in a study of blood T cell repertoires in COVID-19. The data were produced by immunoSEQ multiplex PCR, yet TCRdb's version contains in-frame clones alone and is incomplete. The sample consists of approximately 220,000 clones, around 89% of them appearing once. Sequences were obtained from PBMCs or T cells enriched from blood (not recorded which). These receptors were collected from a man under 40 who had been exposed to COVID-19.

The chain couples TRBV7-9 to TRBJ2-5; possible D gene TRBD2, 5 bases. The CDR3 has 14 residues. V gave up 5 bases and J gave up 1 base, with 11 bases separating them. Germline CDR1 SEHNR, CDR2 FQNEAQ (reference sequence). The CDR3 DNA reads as TGTGCCAGCAGCCGCCCAGGACTCCAAGAGACCCAGTACTTC. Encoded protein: CASSRPGLQETQYF.

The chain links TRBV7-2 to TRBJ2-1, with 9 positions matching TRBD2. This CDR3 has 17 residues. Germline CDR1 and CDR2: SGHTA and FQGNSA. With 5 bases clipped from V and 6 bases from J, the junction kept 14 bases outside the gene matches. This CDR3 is CASSPGKGLAFTNEQFF. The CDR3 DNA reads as TGTGCCAGCAGCCCCGGGAAGGGACTAGCTTTTACCAATGAGCAGTTCTTC.

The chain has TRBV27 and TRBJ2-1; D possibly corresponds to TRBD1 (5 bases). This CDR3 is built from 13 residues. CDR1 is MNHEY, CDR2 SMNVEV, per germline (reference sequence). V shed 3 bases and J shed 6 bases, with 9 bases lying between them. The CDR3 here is CASSFNRGNEQFF. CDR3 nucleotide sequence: TGTGCCAGCAGTTTTAATAGGGGCAATGAGCAGTTCTTC.

The CDR3 region has the DNA TGTGCCAGCAGCCCGAAGGGGTATAATTCACCCCTCCACTTT. This gives the protein CASSPKGYNSPLHF. This chain uses TRBV7-9 with TRBJ1-6; tentatively, D is TRBD1 (5 bases). The germline gives CDR1 SEHNR, CDR2 FQNEAQ (reference sequence). The CDR3 is 14 residues long. V was trimmed by 5 bases and J by 4 bases, leaving 9 bases between them.

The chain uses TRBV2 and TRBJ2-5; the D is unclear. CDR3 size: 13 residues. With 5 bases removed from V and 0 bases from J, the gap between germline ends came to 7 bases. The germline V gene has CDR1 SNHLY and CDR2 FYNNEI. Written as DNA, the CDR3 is TGTGCCAGCAGTTACCGGGACCAAGAGACCCAGTACTTC. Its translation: CASSYRDQETQYF.

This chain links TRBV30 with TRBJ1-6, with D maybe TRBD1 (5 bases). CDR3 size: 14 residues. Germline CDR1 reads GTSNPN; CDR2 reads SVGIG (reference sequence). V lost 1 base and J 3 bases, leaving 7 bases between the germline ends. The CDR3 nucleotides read TGTGCCTGGAGTGGACAGATCTATAATTCACCCCTCCACTTT. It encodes CAWSGQIYNSPLHF. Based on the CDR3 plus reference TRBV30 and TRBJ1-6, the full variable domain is SQTIHQWPATLVQPVGSPLSLECTVEGTSNPNLYWYRQAAGRGLQLLFYSVGIGQISSEVPQNLSASRPQDRQFILSSKKLLLSDSGFYLCAWSGQIYNSPLHFGNGTRLTVT.

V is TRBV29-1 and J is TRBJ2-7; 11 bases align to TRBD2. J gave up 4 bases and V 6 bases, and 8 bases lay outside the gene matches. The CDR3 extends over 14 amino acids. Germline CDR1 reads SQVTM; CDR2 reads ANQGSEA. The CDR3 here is CSVAGTSGTYEQYF. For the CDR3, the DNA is TGCAGCGTCGCCGGGACTAGCGGAACATACGAGCAGTACTTC.

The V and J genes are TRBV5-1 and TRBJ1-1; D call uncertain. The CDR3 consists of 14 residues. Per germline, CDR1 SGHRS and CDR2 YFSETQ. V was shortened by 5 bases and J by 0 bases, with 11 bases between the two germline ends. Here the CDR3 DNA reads TGCGCCAGCAGTAAGAACCTAATGAACACTGAAGCTTTCTTT. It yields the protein CASSKNLMNTEAFF.

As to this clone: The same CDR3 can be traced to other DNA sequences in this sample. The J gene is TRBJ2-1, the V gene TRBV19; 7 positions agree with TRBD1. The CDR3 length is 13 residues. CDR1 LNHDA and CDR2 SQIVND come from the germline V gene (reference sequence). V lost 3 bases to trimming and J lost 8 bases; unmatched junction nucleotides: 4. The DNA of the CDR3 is TGTGCCAGTAGTATCTTTCAGGGGGATGAGCAGTTCTTC. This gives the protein CASSIFQGDEQFF.

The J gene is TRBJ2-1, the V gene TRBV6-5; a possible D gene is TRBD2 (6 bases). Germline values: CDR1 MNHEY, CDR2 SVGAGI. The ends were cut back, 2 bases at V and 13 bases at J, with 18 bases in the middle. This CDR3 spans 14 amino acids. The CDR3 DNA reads TGTGCCAGCAGTTACCGGGAGACGCAGGTCACCCAGTTCTTC. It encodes CASSYRETQVTQFF.

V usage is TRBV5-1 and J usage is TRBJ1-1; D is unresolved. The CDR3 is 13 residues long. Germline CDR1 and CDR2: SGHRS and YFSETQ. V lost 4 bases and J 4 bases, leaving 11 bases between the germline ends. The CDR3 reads CASSQAESTEAFF. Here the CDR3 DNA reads TGCGCCAGCAGCCAAGCGGAGAGCACTGAAGCTTTCTTT.

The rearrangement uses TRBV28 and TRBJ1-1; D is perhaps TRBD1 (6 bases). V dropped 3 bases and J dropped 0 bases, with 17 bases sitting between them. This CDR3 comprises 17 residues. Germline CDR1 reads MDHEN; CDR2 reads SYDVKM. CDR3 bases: TGTGCCAGCAGTTTTACCACCTTTCGGACAGTGAACACTGAAGCTTTCTTT. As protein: CASSFTTFRTVNTEAFF.

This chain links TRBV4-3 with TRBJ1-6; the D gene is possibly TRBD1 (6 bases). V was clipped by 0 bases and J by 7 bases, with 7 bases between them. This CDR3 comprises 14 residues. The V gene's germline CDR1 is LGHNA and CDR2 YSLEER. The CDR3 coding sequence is TGCGCCAGCAGCCAAGAACAGGGCAATTCACCCCTCCACTTT. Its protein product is CASSQEQGNSPLHF.

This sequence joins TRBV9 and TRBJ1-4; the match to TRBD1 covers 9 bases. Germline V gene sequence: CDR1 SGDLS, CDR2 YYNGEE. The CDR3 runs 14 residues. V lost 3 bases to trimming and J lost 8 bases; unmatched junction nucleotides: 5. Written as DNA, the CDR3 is TGTGCCAGCAGCGCGGGGACAGGGATAGAAAAACTGTTTTTT. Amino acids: CASSAGTGIEKLFF.

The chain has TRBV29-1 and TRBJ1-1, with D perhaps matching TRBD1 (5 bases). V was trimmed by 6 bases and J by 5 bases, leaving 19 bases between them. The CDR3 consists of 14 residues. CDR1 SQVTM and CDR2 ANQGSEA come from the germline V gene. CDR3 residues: CSVPSWGRGTEAFF. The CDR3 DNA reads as TGCAGCGTCCCCTCCTGGGGCCGAGGAACTGAAGCTTTCTTT.

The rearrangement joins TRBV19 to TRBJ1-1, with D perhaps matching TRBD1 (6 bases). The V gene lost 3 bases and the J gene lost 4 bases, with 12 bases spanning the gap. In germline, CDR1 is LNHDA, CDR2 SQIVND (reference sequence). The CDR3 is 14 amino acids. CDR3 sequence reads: CASSIPGEGTEAFF. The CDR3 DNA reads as TGTGCCAGTAGTATTCCAGGGGAAGGCACTGAAGCTTTCTTT. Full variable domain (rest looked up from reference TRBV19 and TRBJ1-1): DGGITQSPKYLFRKEGQNVTLSCEQNLNHDAMYWYRQDPGQGLRLIYYSQIVNDFQKGDIAEGYSVSREKKESFPLTVTSAQKNPTAFYLCASSIPGEGTEAFFGQGTRLTVV.

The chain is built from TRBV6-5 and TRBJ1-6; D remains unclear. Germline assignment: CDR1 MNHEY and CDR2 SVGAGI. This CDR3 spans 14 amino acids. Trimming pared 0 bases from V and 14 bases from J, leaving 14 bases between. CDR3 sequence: CASSYSSEPRALHF. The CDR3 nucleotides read TGTGCCAGCAGTTACTCGAGCGAGCCCCGGGCCCTCCACTTT.

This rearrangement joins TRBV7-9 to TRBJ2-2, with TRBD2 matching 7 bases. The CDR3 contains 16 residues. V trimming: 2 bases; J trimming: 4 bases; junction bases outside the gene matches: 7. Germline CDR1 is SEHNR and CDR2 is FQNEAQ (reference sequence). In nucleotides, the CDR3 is TGTGCCAGCAGCTTAAGCGCTAGCGGTTTCACCGGGGAGCTGTTTTTT. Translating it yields CASSLSASGFTGELFF.

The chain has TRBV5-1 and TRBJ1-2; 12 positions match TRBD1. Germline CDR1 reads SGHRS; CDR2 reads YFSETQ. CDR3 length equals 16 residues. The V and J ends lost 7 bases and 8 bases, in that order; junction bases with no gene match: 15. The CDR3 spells CASSTQPGQGASGYTF. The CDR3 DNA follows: TGCGCCAGCTCCACTCAACCGGGACAGGGGGCGTCGGGCTACACCTTC.

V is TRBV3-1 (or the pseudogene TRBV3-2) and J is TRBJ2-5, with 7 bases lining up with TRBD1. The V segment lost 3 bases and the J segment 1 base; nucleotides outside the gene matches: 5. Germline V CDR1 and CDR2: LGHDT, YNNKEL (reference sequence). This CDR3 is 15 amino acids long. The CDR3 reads CASSHFGTAQETQYF. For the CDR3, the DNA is TGTGCCAGCAGCCATTTCGGGACAGCCCAAGAGACCCAGTACTTC.

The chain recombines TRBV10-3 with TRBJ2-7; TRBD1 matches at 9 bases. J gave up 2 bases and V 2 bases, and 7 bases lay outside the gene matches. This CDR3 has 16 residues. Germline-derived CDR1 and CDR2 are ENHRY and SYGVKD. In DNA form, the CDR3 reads TGTGCCATCAGTGAGGTGAGGGGGACAGGGACCTACGAGCAGTACTTC. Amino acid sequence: CAISEVRGTGTYEQYF.

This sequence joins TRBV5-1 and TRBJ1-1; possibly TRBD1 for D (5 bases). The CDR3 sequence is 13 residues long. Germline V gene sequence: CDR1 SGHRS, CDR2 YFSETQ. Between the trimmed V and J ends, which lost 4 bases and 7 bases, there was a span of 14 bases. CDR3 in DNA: TGCGCCAGCAGCCCTTTGGGAGGGGATGAAGCTTTCTTT. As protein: CASSPLGGDEAFF.

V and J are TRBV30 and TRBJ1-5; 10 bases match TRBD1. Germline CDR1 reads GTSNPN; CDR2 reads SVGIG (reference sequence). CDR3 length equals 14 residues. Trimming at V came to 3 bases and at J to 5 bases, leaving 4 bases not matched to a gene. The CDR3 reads CAWRMTGGDQPQHF. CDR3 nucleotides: TGTGCCTGGAGGATGACAGGGGGCGATCAGCCCCAGCATTTT.

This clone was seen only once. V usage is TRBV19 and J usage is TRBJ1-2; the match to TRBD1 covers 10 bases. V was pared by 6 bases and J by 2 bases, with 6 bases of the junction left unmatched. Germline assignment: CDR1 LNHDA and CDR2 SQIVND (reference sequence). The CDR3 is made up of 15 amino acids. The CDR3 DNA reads TGTGCCAGTAGAGAGACAGGGGGCGCGAACTATGGCTACACCTTC. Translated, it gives CASRETGGANYGYTF.

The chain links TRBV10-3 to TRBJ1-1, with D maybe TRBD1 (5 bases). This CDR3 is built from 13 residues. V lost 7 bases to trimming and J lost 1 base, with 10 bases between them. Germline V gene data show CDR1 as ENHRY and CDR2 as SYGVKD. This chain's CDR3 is CAITAGGNTEAFF. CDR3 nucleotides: TGTGCCATCACCGCCGGGGGGAACACTGAAGCTTTCTTT.

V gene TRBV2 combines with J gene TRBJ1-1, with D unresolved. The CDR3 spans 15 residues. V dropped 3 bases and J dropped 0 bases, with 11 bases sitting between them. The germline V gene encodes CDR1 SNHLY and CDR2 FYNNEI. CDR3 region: CASSDLRGLNTEAFF. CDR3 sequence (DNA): TGTGCCAGCAGTGACCTCCGGGGTTTGAACACTGAAGCTTTCTTT.

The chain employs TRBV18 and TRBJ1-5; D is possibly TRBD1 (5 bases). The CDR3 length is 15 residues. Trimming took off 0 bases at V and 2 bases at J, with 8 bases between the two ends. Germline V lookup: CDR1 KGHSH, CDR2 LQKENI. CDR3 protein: CASSPPGPGNQPQHF. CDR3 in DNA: TGTGCCAGCTCACCACCGGGGCCTGGCAATCAGCCCCAGCATTTT.